A selection of T cell receptor beta chains follows, all from one sample in a study of T cells in Graves' hyperthyroidism and ophthalmopathy. Each CDR3 protein gets one entry after TCRdb re-called the multiplex PCR reads with MiXCR. The sample carries around 700,000 distinct CDR3 sequences, about 19% recorded once. Sequenced sample: blood. These receptors came from a woman in her fifties or sixties with Graves' hyperthyroidism that later progressed to Graves' ophthalmopathy. Each CDR3 is given with its conserved first and last residue. A D gene is named only where the DNA matches it firmly. Clone size is given for some rows only: seen once, a few or many times, or a class if the clone is expanded.

j_gene: TRBJ1-1; len: 14; v_gene: TRBV19; abundance: once; d_gene: TRBD1; CDR3aa: CASSTGQGYTEAFF; CDR3nt: TGTGCCAGTAGTACGGGACAGGGGTACACTGAAGCTTTCTTT
j_gene: TRBJ1-2; len: 16; v_gene: TRBV5-5; abundance: many; d_gene: NA; CDR3aa: CASSLADPRRVYGYTF; CDR3nt: TGTGCCAGCAGCTTGGCCGACCCTCGGAGGGTCTATGGCTACACCTTC
j_gene: TRBJ2-1; len: 16; v_gene: TRBV18; abundance: many; d_gene: NA; CDR3aa: CASSRARGGLRDEQFF; CDR3nt: TGTGCCAGCTCACGGGCCAGAGGGGGGCTTCGTGATGAGCAGTTCTTC
j_gene: TRBJ1-6; len: 16; v_gene: TRBV3-1; abundance: many; d_gene: NA; CDR3aa: CASSQGSGQGNSPLHF; CDR3nt: TGTGCCAGCAGCCAAGGAAGTGGTCAGGGTAATTCACCCCTCCACTTT
j_gene: TRBJ2-7; len: 14; v_gene: TRBV6-1; abundance: many; d_gene: NA; CDR3aa: CASSEVVDDGEQYF; CDR3nt: TGTGCCAGCAGTGAAGTGGTAGATGATGGAGAGCAGTACTTC
j_gene: TRBJ2-5; len: 14; v_gene: TRBV29-1; abundance: few; d_gene: NA; CDR3aa: CSVEETGHQETQYF; CDR3nt: TGCAGCGTTGAAGAGACGGGCCATCAAGAGACCCAGTACTTC
j_gene: TRBJ2-3; len: 17; v_gene: TRBV10-2; abundance: few; d_gene: TRBD2; CDR3aa: CASSDPYSGANTDTQYF; CDR3nt: TGCGCCAGCAGTGACCCGTACAGCGGGGCGAACACAGATACGCAGTATTTT
j_gene: TRBJ1-5; len: 16; v_gene: TRBV5-5; abundance: few; d_gene: TRBD1; CDR3aa: CASSPRGDSGNQPQHF; CDR3nt: TGTGCCAGCAGCCCCAGGGGGGACTCGGGCAATCAGCCCCAGCATTTT
j_gene: TRBJ2-1; len: 14; v_gene: TRBV27; abundance: few; d_gene: NA; CDR3aa: CASSPLEGYNEQFF; CDR3nt: TGTGCCAGCAGTCCCTTAGAGGGGTACAATGAGCAGTTCTTC
j_gene: TRBJ2-4; len: 18; v_gene: TRBV11-1; abundance: many; d_gene: TRBD2; CDR3aa: CASSQTSGGAVAKNIQYF; CDR3nt: TGTGCCAGCAGCCAGACTAGCGGGGGGGCCGTCGCCAAAAACATTCAGTACTTC
j_gene: TRBJ1-2; len: 13; v_gene: TRBV2; abundance: few; d_gene: NA; CDR3aa: CASSERREESYTF; CDR3nt: TGTGCCAGCAGTGAAAGGAGGGAAGAGAGCTACACCTTC
j_gene: TRBJ2-5; len: 15; v_gene: TRBV19; abundance: NA; d_gene: TRBD2; CDR3aa: CASSTQTSYQETQYF; CDR3nt: TGTGCCAGTAGTACCCAGACTAGCTACCAAGAGACCCAGTACTTC
j_gene: TRBJ2-1; len: 13; v_gene: TRBV5-4; abundance: NA; d_gene: NA; CDR3aa: CASSLVGGDEQFF; CDR3nt: TGTGCCAGCAGCTTGGTAGGTGGCGATGAGCAGTTCTTC
j_gene: TRBJ2-3; len: 15; v_gene: TRBV19; abundance: NA; d_gene: TRBD2; CDR3aa: CASKEALAGVDTQYF; CDR3nt: TGTGCCAGTAAGGAGGCCCTAGCGGGTGTAGATACGCAGTATTTT
j_gene: TRBJ2-3; len: 14; v_gene: TRBV29-1; abundance: NA; d_gene: NA; CDR3aa: CSVGRQQSTDTQYF; CDR3nt: TGCAGCGTGGGGCGACAGCAAAGCACAGATACGCAGTATTTT
j_gene: TRBJ2-5; len: 15; v_gene: TRBV10-3; abundance: few; d_gene: TRBD2; CDR3aa: CAISGGGPPQETQYF; CDR3nt: TGTGCCATCAGCGGCGGGGGGCCCCCCCAAGAGACCCAGTACTTC
j_gene: TRBJ2-7; len: 15; v_gene: TRBV10-3; abundance: NA; d_gene: TRBD1; CDR3aa: CAISDPGTGGDEQYF; CDR3nt: TGTGCCATCAGTGACCCCGGGACAGGGGGAGACGAGCAGTACTTC
j_gene: TRBJ1-5; len: 14; v_gene: TRBV11-2; abundance: many; d_gene: NA; CDR3aa: CASSFAGTDQPQHF; CDR3nt: TGTGCCAGCAGCTTTGCAGGGACCGATCAGCCCCAGCATTTT
j_gene: TRBJ2-3; len: 17; v_gene: TRBV7-9; abundance: few; d_gene: NA; CDR3aa: CASSLGWSAASTDTQYF; CDR3nt: TGTGCCAGCAGCTTAGGGTGGTCGGCTGCTAGCACAGATACGCAGTATTTT
j_gene: TRBJ2-2; len: 15; v_gene: TRBV15; abundance: NA; d_gene: NA; CDR3aa: CATSPPRDYTGELFF; CDR3nt: TGTGCCACCAGCCCCCCCCGGGACTACACCGGGGAGCTGTTTTTT
j_gene: TRBJ2-7; len: 11; v_gene: TRBV29-1; abundance: NA; d_gene: NA; CDR3aa: CSVRKTYEQYF; CDR3nt: TGCAGCGTCCGCAAAACCTACGAGCAGTACTTC
j_gene: TRBJ2-7; len: 14; v_gene: TRBV30; abundance: many; d_gene: NA; CDR3aa: CAWSVVGQGYEQYF; CDR3nt: TGTGCCTGGAGTGTAGTAGGCCAGGGTTACGAGCAGTACTTC